This T cell receptor (beta chain) was recorded in a study of metastatic and nonmetastatic thyroid tumors. Every patient was untreated before thyroid surgery. This CDR3 has 17 residues. V was cut by 6 bases and J by 1 base, with 21 bases left in between. The V gene's germline CDR1 is SGHVS and CDR2 FNYEAQ. Via MiXCR, TCRdb re-called the PCR reads. Among tens of thousands of clones listed, just under 30% were seen once. The source is a female donor with papillary thyroid cancer or a benign thyroid nodule (not recorded which). Some clones in this sample may be carry-over from other donors' samples. The sample taken for sequencing was blood. The J gene is TRBJ2-5, the V gene TRBV7-6, with D possibly matching TRBD2 (5 bases). CDR3 bases: TGTGCCAGCAGTGCTCGCCCGGGGATCGGTGGCCAAGAGACCCAGTACTTC. It translates to CASSARPGIGGQETQYF.